What follows is one T cell receptor beta chain and its context. Its antigen is currently unknown. cDNA serving as the sequencing template came from extracted, reverse transcribed RNA. Data came from immunoSEQ multiplex PCR; TCRdb stores just in-frame clones and leaves some out. Among more than 200,000 clones listed, under 70% were seen once. This entry comes from a study of CD8+ T cells in alopecia areata. Findings of the study overall: TCRs were shared less clearly across patients than in mice, possibly for HLA-related reasons. Among the 100 top clones, expanded CD8+ clones, like scalp clonality, were significantly decreased by tofacitinib. Higher clonality than in normal scalp was seen in lesional scalp, especially alopecia totalis/universalis.

The V gene end was trimmed by 8 bases and the J gene end by 7 bases; junction bases not matched to a gene: 7. CDR3 size: 12 residues. Sample treatment: oral pan-JAK inhibitor, 5-10 mg twice daily. The V call is TRBV23-1, the J call TRBJ1-2; 7 nucleotides align to TRBD1. TRBV23-1 is assigned to the ORF class and has an uncertain function. This clonotype originated in a human donor with alopecia areata. Here the sequenced sample was CD4+ T cells sorted from blood, taken at approximately week 42, from a patient treated with tofacitinib. CDR3 loop: CASHRRGGGYTF. The CDR3 nucleotides read TGCGCCAGCCATCGCAGGGGGGGTGGCTACACCTTC.